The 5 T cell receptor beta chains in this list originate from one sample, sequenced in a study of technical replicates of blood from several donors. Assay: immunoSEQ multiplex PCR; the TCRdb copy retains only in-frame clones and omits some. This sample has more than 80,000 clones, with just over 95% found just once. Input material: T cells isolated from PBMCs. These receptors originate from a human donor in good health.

CDR3 loop: CASSLVRVNTEAFF. The CDR3 DNA follows: TGTGCCAGCAGCTTAGTACGAGTTAACACTGAAGCTTTCTTT. This chain connects TRBV11-3 to TRBJ1-1; no firm D call. The V end was cut by 1 base, the J end by 2 bases, with 8 bases between. Germline V CDR1 and CDR2: SGHNT, YENEEA. This CDR3 has 14 residues.

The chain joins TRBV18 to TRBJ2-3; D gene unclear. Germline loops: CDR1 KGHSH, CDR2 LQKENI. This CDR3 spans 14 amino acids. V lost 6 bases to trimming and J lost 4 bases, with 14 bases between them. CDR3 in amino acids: CASSSGLASDTQYF. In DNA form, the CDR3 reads TGTGCCAGCTCTTCTGGGCTGGCGTCAGATACGCAGTATTTT.

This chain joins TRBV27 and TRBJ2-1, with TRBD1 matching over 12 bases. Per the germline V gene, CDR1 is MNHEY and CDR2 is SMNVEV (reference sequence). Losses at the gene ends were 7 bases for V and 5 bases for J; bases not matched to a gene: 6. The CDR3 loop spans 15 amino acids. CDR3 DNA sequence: TGTGCCAGCACCTGGGGGACAGGGGGCAACAATGAGCAGTTCTTC. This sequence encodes CASTWGTGGNNEQFF.

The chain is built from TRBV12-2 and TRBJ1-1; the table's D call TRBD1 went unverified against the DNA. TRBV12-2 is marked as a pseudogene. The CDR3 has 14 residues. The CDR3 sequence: CASRLYRKNTEAFF. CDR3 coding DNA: TGTGCAAGTCGCTTATACAGGAAGAACACTGAAGCTTTCTTT.

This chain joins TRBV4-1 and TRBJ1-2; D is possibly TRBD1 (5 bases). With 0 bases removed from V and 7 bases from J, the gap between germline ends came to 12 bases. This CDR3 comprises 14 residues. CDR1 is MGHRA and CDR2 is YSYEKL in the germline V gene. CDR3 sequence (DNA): TGCGCCAGCAGCCAAGAAAAGGGGAGGATTGGCTACACCTTC. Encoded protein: CASSQEKGRIGYTF.